This entry is about one T cell receptor beta chain. These data come from a study of blood T cell repertoires in COVID-19. Study details: COVID-19 samples from acute and convalescent phases originated in the United States, Italy and Spain.

Profiled with immunoSEQ multiplex PCR; TCRdb holds only in-frame clones, not every one. The sample records approximately 200,000 clones, around 84% being singletons. Germline V gene data show CDR1 as LNHDA and CDR2 as SQIVND (reference sequence). V gave up 3 bases and J gave up 9 bases; unmatched junction bases: 19. CDR3 length equals 18 residues. This sequence originates from a woman aged 40-49 years with acute COVID-19. This sequence joins TRBV19 and TRBJ2-1; 8 bases are shared with TRBD2. The sample consisted of PBMCs or T cells enriched from blood (not recorded which). The CDR3, as DNA: TGTGCCAGTAGTATCTGGGCGGTGTCGAGCGGGAGACGAAGTGAGCAGTTCTTC. This encodes CASSIWAVSSGRRSEQFF.